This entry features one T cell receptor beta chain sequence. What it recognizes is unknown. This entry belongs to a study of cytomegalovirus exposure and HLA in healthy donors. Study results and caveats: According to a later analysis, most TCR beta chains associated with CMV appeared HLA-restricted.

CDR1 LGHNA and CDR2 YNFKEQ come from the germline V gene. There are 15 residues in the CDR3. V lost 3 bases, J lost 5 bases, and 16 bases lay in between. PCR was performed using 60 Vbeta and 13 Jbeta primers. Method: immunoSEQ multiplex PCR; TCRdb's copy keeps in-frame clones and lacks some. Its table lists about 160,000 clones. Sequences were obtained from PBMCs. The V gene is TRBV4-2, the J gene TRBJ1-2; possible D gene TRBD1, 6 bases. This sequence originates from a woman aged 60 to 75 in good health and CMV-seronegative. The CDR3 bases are TGTGCCAGCAGCCAGACTACGACAGGACGGTATGGCTACACCTTC. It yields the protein CASSQTTTGRYGYTF.